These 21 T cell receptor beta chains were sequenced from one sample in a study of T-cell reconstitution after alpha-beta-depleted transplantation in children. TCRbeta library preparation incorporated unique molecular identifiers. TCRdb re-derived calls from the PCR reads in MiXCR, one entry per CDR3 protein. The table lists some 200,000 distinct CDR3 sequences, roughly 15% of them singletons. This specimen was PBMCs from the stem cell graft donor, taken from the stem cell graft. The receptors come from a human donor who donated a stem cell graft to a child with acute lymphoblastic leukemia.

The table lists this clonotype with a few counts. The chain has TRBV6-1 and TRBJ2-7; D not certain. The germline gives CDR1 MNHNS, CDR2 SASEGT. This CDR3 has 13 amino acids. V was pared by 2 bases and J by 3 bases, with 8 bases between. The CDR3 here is CASSESGSYEQYF. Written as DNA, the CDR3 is TGTGCCAGCAGTGAATCCGGAAGCTACGAGCAGTACTTC.

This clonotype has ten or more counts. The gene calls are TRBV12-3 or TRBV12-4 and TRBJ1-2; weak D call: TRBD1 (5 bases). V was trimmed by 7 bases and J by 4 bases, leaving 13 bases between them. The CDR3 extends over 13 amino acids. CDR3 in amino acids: CASTAGPGYGYTF. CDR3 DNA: TGTGCCAGCACCGCGGGGCCCGGCTATGGCTACACCTTC.

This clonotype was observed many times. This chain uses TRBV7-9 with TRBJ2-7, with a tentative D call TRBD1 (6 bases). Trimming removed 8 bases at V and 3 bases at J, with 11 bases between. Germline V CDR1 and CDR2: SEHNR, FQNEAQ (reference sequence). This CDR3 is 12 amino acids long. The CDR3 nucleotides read TGTGCCAGCGAGGCAGGGGACTACGAGCAGTACTTC. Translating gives CASEAGDYEQYF. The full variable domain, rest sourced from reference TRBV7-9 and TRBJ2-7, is DTGVSQNPRHKITKRGQNVTFRCDPISEHNRLYWYRQTLGQGPEFLTYFQNEAQLEKSRLLSDRFSAERPKGSFSTLEIQRTEQGDSAMYLCASEAGDYEQYFGPGTRLTVT.

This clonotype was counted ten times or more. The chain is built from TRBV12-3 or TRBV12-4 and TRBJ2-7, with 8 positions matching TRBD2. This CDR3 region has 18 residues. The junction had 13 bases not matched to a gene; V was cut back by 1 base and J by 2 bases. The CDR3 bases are TGTGCCAGCAGTTTAGACGGATGGTTGGGACTAGTCGCCTACGAGCAGTACTTC. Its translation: CASSLDGWLGLVAYEQYF.

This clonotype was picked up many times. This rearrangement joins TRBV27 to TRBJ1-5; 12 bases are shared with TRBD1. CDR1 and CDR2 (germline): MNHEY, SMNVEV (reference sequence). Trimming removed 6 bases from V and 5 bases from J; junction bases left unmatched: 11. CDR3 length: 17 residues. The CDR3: CASSGTGGLGWDQPQHF. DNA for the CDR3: TGTGCCAGCAGCGGGACAGGGGGCCTAGGCTGGGATCAGCCCCAGCATTTT.

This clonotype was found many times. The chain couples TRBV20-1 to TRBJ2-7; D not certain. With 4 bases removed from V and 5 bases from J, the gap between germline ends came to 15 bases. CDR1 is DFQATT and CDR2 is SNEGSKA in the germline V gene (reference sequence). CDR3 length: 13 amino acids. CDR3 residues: CSAIPDPLDEQYF. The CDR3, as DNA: TGCAGTGCTATCCCCGACCCTTTGGACGAGCAGTACTTC.

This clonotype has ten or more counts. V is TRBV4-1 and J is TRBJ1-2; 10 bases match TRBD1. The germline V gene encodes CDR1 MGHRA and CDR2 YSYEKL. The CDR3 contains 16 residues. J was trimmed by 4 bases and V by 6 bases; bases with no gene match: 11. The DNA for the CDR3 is TGCGCCAGCAGACCTCCTGGGACAGGGGCCGGCTATGGCTACACCTTC. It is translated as CASRPPGTGAGYGYTF.

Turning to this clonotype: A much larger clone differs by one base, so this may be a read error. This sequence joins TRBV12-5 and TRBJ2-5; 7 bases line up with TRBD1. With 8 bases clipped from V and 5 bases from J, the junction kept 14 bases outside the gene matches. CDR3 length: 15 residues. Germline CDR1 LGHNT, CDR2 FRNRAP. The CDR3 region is CASCAYKTGSETQYF. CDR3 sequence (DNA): TGTGCTAGTTGTGCCTATAAGACAGGGTCGGAGACCCAGTACTTC.

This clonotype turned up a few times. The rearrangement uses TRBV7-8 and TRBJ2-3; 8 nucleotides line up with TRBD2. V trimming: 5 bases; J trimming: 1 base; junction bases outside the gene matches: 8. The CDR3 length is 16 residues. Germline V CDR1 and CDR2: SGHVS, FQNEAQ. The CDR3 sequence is CASSPYLSGGTDTQYF. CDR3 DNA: TGTGCCAGCAGCCCCTACCTTAGCGGGGGCACAGATACGCAGTATTTT.

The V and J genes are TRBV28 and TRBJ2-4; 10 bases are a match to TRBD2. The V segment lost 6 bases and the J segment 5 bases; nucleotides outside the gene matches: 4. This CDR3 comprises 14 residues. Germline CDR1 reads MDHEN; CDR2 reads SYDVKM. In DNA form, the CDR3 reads TGTGCCAGCAGCCGAGCGGGAGGGGAAAACATTCAGTACTTC. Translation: CASSRAGGENIQYF.

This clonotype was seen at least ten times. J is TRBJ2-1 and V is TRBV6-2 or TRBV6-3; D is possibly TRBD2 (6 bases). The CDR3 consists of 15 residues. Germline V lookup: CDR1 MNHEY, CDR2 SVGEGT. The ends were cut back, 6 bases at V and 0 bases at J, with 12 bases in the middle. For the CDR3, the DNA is TGTGCCAGCAGCCCCGGGGGAAGCTCCTACAATGAGCAGTTCTTC. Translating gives CASSPGGSSYNEQFF.

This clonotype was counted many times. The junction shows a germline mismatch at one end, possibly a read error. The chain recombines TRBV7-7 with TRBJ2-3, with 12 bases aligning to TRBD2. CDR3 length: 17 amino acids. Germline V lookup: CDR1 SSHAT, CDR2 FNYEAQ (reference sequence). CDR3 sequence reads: CASSQGLAGRRTDTQYF. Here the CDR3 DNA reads TGTGCTAGCAGTCAAGGACTAGCGGGAAGACGCACAGATACGCAGTATTTT.

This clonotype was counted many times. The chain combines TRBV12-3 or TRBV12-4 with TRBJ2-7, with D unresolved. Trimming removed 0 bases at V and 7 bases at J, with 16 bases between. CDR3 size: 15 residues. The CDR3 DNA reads TGTGCCAGCAGTTTAGCGGGGAATTTGCGTGGGGAGCAGTACTTC. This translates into CASSLAGNLRGEQYF.

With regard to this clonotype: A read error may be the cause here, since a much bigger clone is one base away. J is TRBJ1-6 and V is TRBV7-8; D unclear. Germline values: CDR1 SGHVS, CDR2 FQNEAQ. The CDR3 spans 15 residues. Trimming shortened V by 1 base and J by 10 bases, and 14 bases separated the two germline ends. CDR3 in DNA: TGTGCCAGCAGCTTAGATTACATGGCGGACTCACCCCTCCACTTT. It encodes CASSLDYMADSPLHF.

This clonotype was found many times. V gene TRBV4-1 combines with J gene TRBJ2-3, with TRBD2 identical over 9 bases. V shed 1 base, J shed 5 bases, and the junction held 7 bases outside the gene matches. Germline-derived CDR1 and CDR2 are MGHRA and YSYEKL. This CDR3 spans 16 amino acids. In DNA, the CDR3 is TGCGCCAGCAGCCAAGGGTTAGCGGGAGAGGTAGATACGCAGTATTTT. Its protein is CASSQGLAGEVDTQYF.

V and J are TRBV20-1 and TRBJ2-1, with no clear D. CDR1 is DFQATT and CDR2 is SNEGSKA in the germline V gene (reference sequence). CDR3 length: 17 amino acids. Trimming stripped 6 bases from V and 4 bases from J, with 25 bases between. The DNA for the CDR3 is TGCAGTGCCGATAGGTCCCCTAAACTTTTGCCGTACAATGAGCAGTTCTTC. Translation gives CSADRSPKLLPYNEQFF.

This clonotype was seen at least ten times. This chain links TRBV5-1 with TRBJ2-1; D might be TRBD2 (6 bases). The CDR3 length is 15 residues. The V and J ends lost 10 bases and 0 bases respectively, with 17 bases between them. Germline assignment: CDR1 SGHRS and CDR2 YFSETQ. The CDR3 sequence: CASRRDLDSYNEQFF. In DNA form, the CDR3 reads TGCGCCTCTCGACGGGACTTAGACTCCTACAATGAGCAGTTCTTC.

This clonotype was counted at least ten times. The CDR3 sequence: CSVSRGGVPEELFF. CDR3 in DNA: TGCAGCGTTAGCCGCGGGGGGGTACCGGAGGAGCTGTTTTTT. V is TRBV29-1 and J is TRBJ2-2; 9 bases fit TRBD2. The CDR3 length is 14 residues. After removal of 5 bases from V and 10 bases from J, the junction contained 11 bases not matched to a gene. Per the germline V gene, CDR1 is SQVTM and CDR2 is ANQGSEA.

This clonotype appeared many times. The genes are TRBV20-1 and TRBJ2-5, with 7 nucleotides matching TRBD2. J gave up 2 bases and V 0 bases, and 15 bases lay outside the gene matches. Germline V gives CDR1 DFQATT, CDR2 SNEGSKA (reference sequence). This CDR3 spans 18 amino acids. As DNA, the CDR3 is TGCAGTGCTAGAGATCTCAACTTGGCTAGCGGACCACAAGAGACCCAGTACTTC. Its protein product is CSARDLNLASGPQETQYF.

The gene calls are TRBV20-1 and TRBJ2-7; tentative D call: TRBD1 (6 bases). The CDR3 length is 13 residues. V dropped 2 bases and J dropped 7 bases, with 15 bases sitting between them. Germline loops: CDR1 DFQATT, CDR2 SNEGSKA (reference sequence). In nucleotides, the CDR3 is TGCAGTGCTAGATCGGGACACCACGTAGAGCAGTACTTC. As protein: CSARSGHHVEQYF.

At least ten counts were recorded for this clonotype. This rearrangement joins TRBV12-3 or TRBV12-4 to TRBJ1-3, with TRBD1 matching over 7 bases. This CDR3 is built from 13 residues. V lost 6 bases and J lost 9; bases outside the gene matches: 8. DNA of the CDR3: TGTGCCAGCAGCCGTAAGACAGGGACCACCATATATTTT. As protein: CASSRKTGTTIYF.